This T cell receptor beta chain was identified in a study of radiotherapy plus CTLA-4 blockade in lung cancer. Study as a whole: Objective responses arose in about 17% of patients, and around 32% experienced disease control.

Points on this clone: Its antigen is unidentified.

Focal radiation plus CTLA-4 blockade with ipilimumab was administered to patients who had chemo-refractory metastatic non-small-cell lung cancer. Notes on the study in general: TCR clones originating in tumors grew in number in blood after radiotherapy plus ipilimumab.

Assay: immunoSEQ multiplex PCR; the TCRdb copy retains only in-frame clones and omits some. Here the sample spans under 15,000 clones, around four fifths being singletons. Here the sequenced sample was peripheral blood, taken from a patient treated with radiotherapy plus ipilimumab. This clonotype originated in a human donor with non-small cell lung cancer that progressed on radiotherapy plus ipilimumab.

The CDR3 DNA is TGTGCCAGCAGCGAGGATGGGGGGGGAAATTCACCCCTCCACTTT. Residues: CASSEDGGGNSPLHF. The chain employs TRBV6-5 and TRBJ1-6; D perhaps matches TRBD1 (5 bases). The CDR3 consists of 15 residues. With 6 bases removed from V and 7 bases from J, the gap between germline ends came to 16 bases. The germline V gene has CDR1 MNHEY and CDR2 SVGAGI.